Following are 10 T cell receptor beta chains from one sample sequenced in a study of T cells in Graves' hyperthyroidism and ophthalmopathy. Researchers amplified the TCR beta CDR3 regions from RNA transcripts. During a first-round RT-PCR of the TCR CDR3, the HTBI primer set was used. TCRdb reprocessed the multiplex PCR reads via MiXCR and lists one record per CDR3 protein. The repertoire holds about 580,000 distinct CDR3 sequences, with about 14% as singletons. Sequences were obtained from blood. Source of these receptors: a woman aged 25 to 39 with Graves' hyperthyroidism that later progressed to Graves' ophthalmopathy.

This clonotype was picked up many times. This chain uses TRBV29-1 with TRBJ2-2; D not certain. The V and J ends lost 2 bases and 6 bases respectively, with 10 bases between them. This CDR3 has 13 amino acids. Germline lookup yields CDR1 SQVTM and CDR2 ANQGSEA. The chain's CDR3 is CSVELGSPGELFF. Here the CDR3 DNA reads TGCAGCGTTGAATTGGGAAGTCCCGGGGAGCTGTTTTTT.

This clonotype appeared a few times. The chain combines TRBV28 with TRBJ2-7, with TRBD2 matching over 7 bases. The CDR3 runs 12 residues. CDR1 and CDR2 (germline): MDHEN, SYDVKM. Trimming took 4 bases from V and 5 from J; bases not matched to a gene: 2. The CDR3 protein is CASSSSGDEQYF. The CDR3 DNA reads TGTGCCAGCAGTTCCAGCGGGGACGAGCAGTACTTC.

At least ten counts were recorded for this clonotype. This rearrangement joins TRBV24-1 to TRBJ2-1, with TRBD2 matching 14 bases. Unmatched junction bases numbered 7, after V lost 2 bases and J lost 8 bases. CDR1 and CDR2 (germline): KGHDR, SFDVKD. The CDR3 has 17 amino acids. CDR3: CATSDSGTSGSGYEQFF. Here the CDR3 DNA reads TGTGCCACCAGTGATTCGGGGACTAGCGGGAGTGGTTATGAGCAGTTCTTC.

This clonotype was found many times. The rearrangement links TRBV11-2 to TRBJ1-1; the D is unclear. V dropped 1 base and J dropped 5 bases, with 11 bases sitting between them. Germline lookup yields CDR1 SGHAT and CDR2 FQNNGV. CDR3 length: 14 residues. The CDR3 DNA reads as TGTGCCAGCAGCTTAGGAGTCCTGGGGACTGAAGCTTTCTTT. Its protein is CASSLGVLGTEAFF.

This clonotype was seen only a few times. The chain recombines TRBV30 with TRBJ2-2; D possibly corresponds to TRBD2 (5 bases). The germline V gene encodes CDR1 GTSNPN and CDR2 SVGIG (reference sequence). V was clipped by 4 bases and J by 8 bases, with 14 bases between them. The CDR3 spans 13 residues. CDR3 in amino acids: CAWTLGEPGELFF. Written as DNA, the CDR3 is TGTGCCTGGACCCTCGGGGAACCGGGGGAGCTGTTTTTT.

This clonotype was detected ten times or more. V gene TRBV7-8 combines with J gene TRBJ1-1; D is undetermined. Germline-derived CDR1 and CDR2 are SGHVS and FQNEAQ. The CDR3 length is 14 residues. Trimming shortened V by 1 base and J by 0 bases, and 6 bases separated the two germline ends. DNA for the CDR3: TGTGCCAGCAGCTTAGTTCCTGTGAACACTGAAGCTTTCTTT. Translating it yields CASSLVPVNTEAFF.

This clonotype was observed at least ten times. This chain joins TRBV28 and TRBJ2-7, with D hard to call. The CDR3 has 13 amino acids. The V gene lost 7 bases and the J gene lost 6 bases, with 16 bases spanning the gap. The germline V gene has CDR1 MDHEN and CDR2 SYDVKM. The CDR3 loop is CASNRSPPPEQYF. The CDR3 bases are TGTGCCAGCAACCGGTCCCCCCCCCCCGAGCAGTACTTC.

This clonotype occurred many times. The chain links TRBV10-3 to TRBJ1-1; D remains unclear. Germline V gene lookup returns CDR1 ENHRY and CDR2 SYGVKD. The CDR3 is made up of 16 amino acids. The V end lost 5 bases, the J end lost 1 base, and 17 bases lay between the germline ends. CDR3 sequence: CAISRSELSGNTEAFF. The CDR3, as DNA: TGTGCCATCAGTAGATCCGAACTAAGCGGGAACACTGAAGCTTTCTTT.

The gene calls are TRBV12-3 or TRBV12-4 and TRBJ2-1; D might be TRBD2 (6 bases). The CDR3 loop spans 13 amino acids. The V end lost 5 bases, the J end lost 7 bases, and 12 bases lay between the germline ends. Written as DNA, the CDR3 is TGTGCCAGCAGTCTTAGCGGTCGGAATGAGCAGTTCTTC. It codes for CASSLSGRNEQFF.

This clonotype came up many times. The chain combines TRBV24-1 with TRBJ2-1; no reliable D call. CDR1 is KGHDR and CDR2 is SFDVKD in the germline V gene. V dropped 3 bases and J dropped 5 bases, with 4 bases sitting between them. The CDR3 consists of 12 residues. CDR3 DNA sequence: TGTGCCACCAGTGATCGAGACAATGAGCAGTTCTTC. This codes for CATSDRDNEQFF.